The next 27 T cell receptor beta chains were all read from a single sample in a study of Graves' ophthalmopathy and Graves' hyperthyroidism (dated by TCRdb to 2016 to 2019). The instrument given in TCRdb is Illumina HiSeq 2000. For repertoire sequencing, TCR beta CDR3 regions were amplified from RNA transcripts. The first round was an RT-PCR using HTBI primers with the Qiagen OneStep RT-PCR kit, and this first round was followed by a second-round multiplex PCR, then size selection and purification. The raw public data were reprocessed by TCRdb itself: fastp quality trimming at Q25, MiXCR clonotype calling, in-frame beta chains only. Each CDR3 protein gets just one entry, which takes the most common genes and DNA from the rows behind it. The sample includes over 150,000 distinct CDR3 sequences, with approximately 38% observed a single time. The ten largest clones add up to approximately 5.5% of the sample.

Input material: peripheral blood. The receptors were gathered from a middle-aged woman with Graves' ophthalmopathy. Donor details come from another sample of the same person, matched by shared clones.

Only a few counts were recorded for this clonotype. This chain links TRBV30 with TRBJ2-2, with 9 bases identical to TRBD1. In germline, CDR1 is GTSNPN, CDR2 SVGIG (reference sequence). This CDR3 is 16 amino acids long. J was trimmed by 4 bases and V by 0 bases; bases with no gene match: 6. CDR3: CAWSVPPGQGTGELFF. Written as DNA, the CDR3 is TGTGCCTGGAGTGTACCACCGGGACAGGGCACCGGGGAGCTGTTTTTT.

This clonotype was detected only a few times. The chain links TRBV28 to TRBJ2-7, with 9 bases matching TRBD1. This CDR3 is built from 14 residues. Germline CDR1 and CDR2: MDHEN and SYDVKM. The J segment lost 4 bases and the V segment lost 2 bases, leaving 3 bases of the junction unmatched. This chain's CDR3 is CASSLGGTGYEQYF. CDR3 nucleotides: TGTGCCAGCAGTTTAGGAGGGACAGGGTACGAGCAGTACTTC.

This clonotype was observed at least ten times. The rearrangement links TRBV29-1 to TRBJ2-4, with unresolved D. Germline CDR1 is SQVTM and CDR2 is ANQGSEA. The CDR3 is made up of 13 amino acids. Trimming removed 6 bases from V and 0 bases from J, with 9 bases in between. DNA of the CDR3: TGCAGCGTCATTCGGATAGCCAAAAACATTCAGTACTTC. Translating gives CSVIRIAKNIQYF.

This clonotype was seen ten or more times. The V call is TRBV29-1, the J call TRBJ1-1, with a tentative D call TRBD1 (6 bases). The CDR3 length is 13 residues. Germline assignment: CDR1 SQVTM and CDR2 ANQGSEA. V lost 2 bases and J 1 base, leaving 8 bases between the germline ends. The CDR3 reads CSVEQQGNTEAFF. The CDR3 DNA is TGCAGCGTTGAACAACAGGGGAACACTGAAGCTTTCTTT.

The chain has TRBV7-3 and TRBJ2-6; 9 nucleotides line up with TRBD1. The CDR3 loop spans 17 amino acids. V lost 3 bases and J lost 2; bases outside the gene matches: 5. Germline lookup yields CDR1 SGHTA and CDR2 FQGTGA. DNA of the CDR3: TGTGCCAGCAGCTTGGGACAGGGTTATCCTGGGGCCAACGTCCTGACTTTC. Translating gives CASSLGQGYPGANVLTF.

Many counts were recorded for this clonotype. The chain links TRBV6-5 to TRBJ2-7, with D possibly matching TRBD1 (5 bases). Per the germline V gene, CDR1 is MNHEY and CDR2 is SVGAGI. Trimming removed 2 bases from V and 3 bases from J, with 14 bases in between. CDR3 length equals 15 residues. The CDR3 loop is CASSYRPGLNYEQYF. The CDR3 DNA is TGTGCCAGCAGTTACAGGCCAGGGCTAAACTACGAGCAGTACTTC.

V is TRBV6-2 or TRBV6-3 and J is TRBJ2-2; D gene uncertain. This CDR3 region has 14 residues. Germline values: CDR1 MNHEY, CDR2 SVGEGT. With 2 bases removed from V and 2 bases from J, the gap between germline ends came to 6 bases. DNA for the CDR3: TGTGCCAGCAGTTACGGCCGAAACACCGGGGAGCTGTTTTTT. Translating gives CASSYGRNTGELFF.

The table lists this clonotype with many counts. The rearrangement uses TRBV7-8 and TRBJ2-5, with 7 bases fitting TRBD2. The V segment lost 3 bases and the J segment 0 bases; nucleotides outside the gene matches: 10. The CDR3 has 17 amino acids. CDR1 is SGHVS and CDR2 is FQNEAQ in the germline V gene. The CDR3 DNA is TGTGCCAGCAGCTTTGGACCGCGGGGGACCTACCAAGAGACCCAGTACTTC. Translated: CASSFGPRGTYQETQYF.

The chain combines TRBV24-1 with TRBJ2-7; the D gene is possibly TRBD1 (5 bases). Trimming removed 9 bases at V and 0 bases at J, with 8 bases between. CDR1 KGHDR and CDR2 SFDVKD come from the germline V gene. CDR3 length: 12 amino acids. The CDR3 is CATSDTSYEQYF. In DNA, the CDR3 is TGTGCCACCTCGGACACCTCCTACGAGCAGTACTTC.

This clonotype has ten or more counts. The rearrangement uses TRBV9 and TRBJ1-1, with D perhaps TRBD1 (6 bases). Trimming removed 4 bases from V and 4 bases from J, with 26 bases in between. From germline, CDR1 is SGDLS and CDR2 YYNGEE. This CDR3 region has 18 residues. The CDR3: CASSPPGEGQGWSTEAFF. The CDR3 DNA reads TGTGCCAGCAGCCCACCAGGGGAGGGGCAGGGGTGGAGCACTGAAGCTTTCTTT.

This clonotype has at least ten counts. V is TRBV12-3 or TRBV12-4 and J is TRBJ2-2; D possibly corresponds to TRBD1 (5 bases). This CDR3 is built from 15 residues. V lost 5 bases and J 5 bases, leaving 15 bases between the germline ends. The CDR3 bases are TGTGCCAGCAGTACCACCCAGGGCTCTACCGGGGAGCTGTTTTTT. Protein sequence: CASSTTQGSTGELFF.

This clonotype was found many times. The chain carries TRBV12-3 or TRBV12-4 and TRBJ2-3, with D uncertain. This CDR3 spans 11 amino acids. Trimming removed 10 bases at V and 6 bases at J, with 11 bases between. In DNA, the CDR3 is TGTGCCACCGCCTCCTCCGATACGCAGTATTTT. Translating gives CATASSDTQYF.

The V and J genes are TRBV7-2 and TRBJ1-1; 11 bases fit TRBD1. J lost 4 bases, V lost 5 bases, and 6 bases had no gene match. CDR3 length: 15 amino acids. Germline lookup yields CDR1 SGHTA and CDR2 FQGNSA. CDR3 in DNA: TGTGCCAGCAGCCTGGACAGGGGGCCGAGCACTGAAGCTTTCTTT. This translates into CASSLDRGPSTEAFF.

This clonotype was picked up many times. J is TRBJ1-1 and V is TRBV29-1; D is perhaps TRBD1 (6 bases). The CDR3 runs 12 residues. Trimming pared 4 bases from V and 4 bases from J, leaving 10 bases between. Germline V gene sequence: CDR1 SQVTM, CDR2 ANQGSEA. CDR3 region: CSVVGGSTEAFF. The CDR3 DNA sequence: TGCAGCGTTGTAGGGGGTAGCACTGAAGCTTTCTTT.

The rearrangement links TRBV7-2 to TRBJ2-7; the D is unclear. The germline V gene has CDR1 SGHTA and CDR2 FQGNSA. This CDR3 is 14 amino acids long. With 5 bases removed from V and 5 bases from J, the gap between germline ends came to 16 bases. As DNA, the CDR3 is TGTGCCAGCAGCCCGGGTGGTTCTCTCCACGAGCAGTACTTC. Its translation: CASSPGGSLHEQYF.

Many counts were recorded for this clonotype. The rearrangement joins TRBV5-1 to TRBJ1-1, with TRBD1 identical over 7 bases. The CDR3 runs to 15 residues. J lost 1 base, V lost 0 bases, and 3 bases had no gene match. The germline V gene encodes CDR1 SGHRS and CDR2 YFSETQ. CDR3 sequence: CASSLGGQKNTEAFF. In DNA form, the CDR3 reads TGCGCCAGCAGCTTGGGGGGACAGAAGAACACTGAAGCTTTCTTT.

There are many counts of this clonotype. CDR3: CASRLMSQPQHF. DNA for the CDR3: TGTGCCAGCCGACTCATGAGTCAGCCCCAGCATTTT. The rearrangement uses TRBV12-3 or TRBV12-4 and TRBJ1-5; D remains ambiguous. The CDR3 is 12 residues long. With 8 bases removed from V and 6 bases from J, the gap between germline ends came to 11 bases.

The chain recombines TRBV27 with TRBJ2-5; TRBD2 matches 9 bases. The V gene's germline CDR1 is MNHEY and CDR2 SMNVEV (reference sequence). CDR3 length: 15 residues. Germline trimming cut 8 bases from V and 1 base from J; bases unmatched to any gene: 8. CDR3 sequence reads: CASAFGGRAQETQYF. In DNA form, the CDR3 reads TGTGCCAGCGCCTTCGGCGGGAGGGCCCAAGAGACCCAGTACTTC.

This clonotype was seen many times. This chain joins TRBV28 and TRBJ1-2, with 7 bases fitting TRBD1. CDR1 MDHEN and CDR2 SYDVKM come from the germline V gene. Trimming at V came to 5 bases and at J to 3 bases, leaving 6 bases not matched to a gene. The CDR3 runs to 14 residues. This CDR3 reads CASSPGTADYGYTF. The CDR3 DNA sequence: TGTGCCAGCAGTCCGGGGACAGCAGACTATGGCTACACCTTC.

The chain is built from TRBV28 and TRBJ1-3; D is unresolved. V lost 2 bases and J 5 bases, leaving 1 base between the germline ends. This CDR3 comprises 11 residues. The germline V gene encodes CDR1 MDHEN and CDR2 SYDVKM. CDR3 in DNA: TGTGCCAGCAGTTTAAGAAACACCATATATTTT. Translation gives CASSLRNTIYF.

In this sample, this clonotype turned up many times. This rearrangement joins TRBV11-2 to TRBJ1-5; no definite D call. In germline, CDR1 is SGHAT, CDR2 FQNNGV. V was pared by 1 base and J by 0 bases, with 7 bases between. This CDR3 is built from 15 residues. CDR3 DNA sequence: TGTGCCAGCAGCTTAGGTTGGGGTAGCAATCAGCCCCAGCATTTT. As protein: CASSLGWGSNQPQHF.

The gene calls are TRBV20-1 and TRBJ1-6; no definite D call. This CDR3 is 13 amino acids long. Trimming removed 6 bases from V and 5 bases from J, with 11 bases in between. Looked up from germline, CDR1 is DFQATT and CDR2 is SNEGSKA (reference sequence). The CDR3 DNA follows: TGCAGTGCATCCCATTCAAATAATTCACCCCTCCACTTT. It encodes CSASHSNNSPLHF.

This rearrangement joins TRBV28 to TRBJ2-7, with a possible D match to TRBD2 (6 bases). The CDR3 runs 14 residues. Germline CDR1 reads MDHEN; CDR2 reads SYDVKM. The V end lost 2 bases, the J end lost 7 bases, and 15 bases lay between the germline ends. CDR3: CASSLAARAGEQYF. The CDR3 DNA reads TGTGCCAGCAGTTTAGCAGCCAGGGCGGGAGAGCAGTACTTC.

This clonotype was recorded many times. J is TRBJ2-2 and V is TRBV2, with TRBD2 matching 9 bases. V shed 6 bases and J 7 bases; nucleotides not matched to a gene: 6. This CDR3 is 14 amino acids long. The germline V gene has CDR1 SNHLY and CDR2 FYNNEI. The CDR3 sequence: CASRPGLAVGELFF. The CDR3 nucleotides read TGTGCCAGCAGGCCGGGACTAGCCGTCGGGGAGCTGTTTTTT. The full variable domain, rest sourced from reference TRBV2 and TRBJ2-2, is EPEVTQTPSHQVTQMGQEVILRCVPISNHLYFYWYRQILGQKVEFLVSFYNNEISEKSEIFDDQFSVERPDGSNFTLKIRSTKLEDSAMYFCASRPGLAVGELFFGEGSRLTVL.

This clonotype was recorded many times. The chain carries TRBV12-3 or TRBV12-4 and TRBJ1-2; 12 bases match TRBD1. This CDR3 is 17 amino acids long. V shed 7 bases, J shed 8 bases, and the junction held 17 bases outside the gene matches. CDR3 sequence reads: CASTKISGGQGASGYTF. In DNA form, the CDR3 reads TGTGCCAGCACCAAAATATCGGGGGGACAGGGGGCATCAGGCTACACCTTC.

This clonotype showed up many times. V is TRBV19 and J is TRBJ1-2; TRBD1 matches 8 bases. Unmatched junction bases numbered 9, after V lost 7 bases and J lost 5 bases. Germline assignment: CDR1 LNHDA and CDR2 SQIVND (reference sequence). This CDR3 comprises 14 residues. In DNA, the CDR3 is TGTGCCAGTACTCTAGGGACAGGTCGGTATGGCTACACCTTC. Its translation is CASTLGTGRYGYTF.

Many counts were recorded for this clonotype. The junction does not match germline at one end; this may be a read error. The genes are TRBV6-6 and TRBJ1-1, with 11 bases aligning to TRBD1. The CDR3 sequence is 18 residues long. Germline V lookup: CDR1 MNHNY, CDR2 SVGAGI (reference sequence). DNA of the CDR3: TGTGCCGGCAGTTCTCTAAGCGGGACAGGGGGTACTTTCGCTGAAGCTTTCTTT. This codes for CAGSSLSGTGGTFAEAFF.